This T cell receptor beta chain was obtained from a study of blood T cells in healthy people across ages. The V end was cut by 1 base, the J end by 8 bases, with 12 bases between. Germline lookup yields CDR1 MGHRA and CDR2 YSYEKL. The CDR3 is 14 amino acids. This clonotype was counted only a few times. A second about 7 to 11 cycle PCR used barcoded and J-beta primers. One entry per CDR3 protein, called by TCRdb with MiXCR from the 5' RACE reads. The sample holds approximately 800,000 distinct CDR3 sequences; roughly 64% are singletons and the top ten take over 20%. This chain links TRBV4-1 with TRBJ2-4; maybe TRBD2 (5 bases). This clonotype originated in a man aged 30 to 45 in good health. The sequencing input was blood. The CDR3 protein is CASSQARGVDIQYF. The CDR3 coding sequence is TGCGCCAGCAGCCAAGCTCGGGGTGTGGACATTCAGTACTTC.